The 28 T cell receptor beta chains presented below share a single source sample, sequenced in a study of CXCR3-negative and CXCR3-positive naive CD8 T cells. With UMI labels, 5' RACE was used to prepare the TRB cDNA libraries. TCRdb reanalyzed the 5' RACE reads, giving one entry per CDR3 protein sequence and no DNA. The table for this sample gives about 40,000 distinct CDR3 sequences. Sequenced input: memory CD8+ T cells from blood. These receptors originate from a human donor in good health. Some clones in this sample may be carry-over from other donors' samples.

The chain is built from TRBV6-4 and TRBJ2-3; no DNA is available, so the TRBD1 call from TCRdb remains unchecked. Germline V gene lookup returns CDR1 MRHNA and CDR2 SNTAGT. This CDR3 has 15 residues. Here the CDR3 reads CASSDSPGAADTQYF.

The V and J genes are TRBV9 and TRBJ2-7; absent DNA, TCRdb's TRBD1 call cannot be checked. CDR1 is SGDLS and CDR2 is YYNGEE in the germline V gene. The CDR3 loop spans 13 amino acids. This chain's CDR3 is CASSVDPDYEQYF.

This chain joins TRBV7-3 and TRBJ2-7. CDR3 length equals 14 residues. Germline assignment: CDR1 SGHTA and CDR2 FQGTGA. CDR3 loop: CASSTPIQSYEQYF.

The rearrangement links TRBV14 to TRBJ2-5; TCRdb outputs TRBD2, but without DNA this stays unchecked. From germline, CDR1 is SGHDN and CDR2 FVKESK. This CDR3 comprises 18 residues. The CDR3 is CASSQDVRLARGQETQYF.

The chain employs TRBV12-3 or TRBV12-4 and TRBJ1-1; as DNA is missing, the TRBD1 call by TCRdb cannot be tested. The CDR3 sequence is 14 residues long. The chain's CDR3 is CASSPDRLNTEAFF.

V is TRBV20-1 and J is TRBJ1-2; TCRdb's assignment of TRBD1 cannot be checked, as there is no DNA. Germline V gene data show CDR1 as DFQATT and CDR2 as SNEGSKA (reference sequence). The CDR3 runs to 11 residues. CDR3 in amino acids: CSASRGDGYTF.

The chain joins TRBV7-6 to TRBJ1-5; lacking DNA, the TRBD1 call made by TCRdb goes unchecked. Germline-derived CDR1 and CDR2 are SGHVS and FNYEAQ. The CDR3 covers 15 residues. CDR3 protein: CASSPLGESNQPQHF.

The V and J genes are TRBV4-3 and TRBJ2-7; TCRdb's D call, TRBD1, is unchecked because there is no DNA. CDR1 is LGHNA, CDR2 YSLEER, per germline. The CDR3 is 13 residues long. The CDR3 reads CASSQYRASEQYF.

V is TRBV14 and J is TRBJ2-1; the TRBD2 assignment by TCRdb is unverifiable without DNA. The CDR3 loop spans 15 amino acids. CDR1 is SGHDN, CDR2 FVKESK, per germline. The CDR3 loop reads CASSPAGGGYNEQFF.

V is TRBV7-3 and J is TRBJ2-3. This CDR3 has 15 amino acids. Germline assignment: CDR1 SGHTA and CDR2 FQGTGA. The CDR3 sequence: CASSLQDSLPDTQYF.

This chain uses TRBV20-1 with TRBJ2-7; the TCRdb D gene call, TRBD1, has no DNA to confirm it. Germline assignment: CDR1 DFQATT and CDR2 SNEGSKA (reference sequence). The CDR3 runs 13 residues. CDR3 region: CSAYLGETYEQYF.

The chain combines TRBV4-3 with TRBJ1-5; TCRdb picks TRBD1, but there is no DNA to check that call. Germline CDR1 is LGHNA and CDR2 is YSLEER. The CDR3 length is 18 residues. The CDR3 reads CASSQDLGGLTNNQPQHF.

The chain has TRBV11-2 and TRBJ2-3; TCRdb selects TRBD1, and the lack of DNA leaves this call unchecked. This CDR3 has 17 residues. Germline lookup yields CDR1 SGHAT and CDR2 FQNNGV. CDR3 sequence reads: CASSLELGRGKRDTQYF. The whole variable domain, filled in from reference TRBV11-2 and TRBJ2-3, reads EAGVAQSPRYKIIEKRQSVAFWCNPISGHATLYWYQQILGQGPKLLIQFQNNGVVDDSQLPKDRFSAERLKGVDSTLKIQPAKLEDSAVYLCASSLELGRGKRDTQYFGPGTRLTVL.

The chain uses TRBV7-3 and TRBJ2-1; TCRdb names TRBD2, which stays unverified in the absence of DNA. Looked up from germline, CDR1 is SGHTA and CDR2 is FQGTGA. This CDR3 comprises 14 residues. CDR3 sequence: CASSLSGKGPEQFF.

The V and J genes are TRBV7-9 and TRBJ2-3; without DNA, the TCRdb call of TRBD2 cannot be checked. The germline gives CDR1 SEHNR, CDR2 FQNEAQ (reference sequence). CDR3 length equals 16 residues. The CDR3 sequence: CASSSPSGRALDTQYF.

CDR3 region: CASSISYGVALADTQYF. The rearrangement uses TRBV19 and TRBJ2-3; TCRdb's D gene call, TRBD2, goes unchecked for lack of DNA. CDR1 and CDR2 (germline): LNHDA, SQIVND (reference sequence). The CDR3 loop spans 17 amino acids. Using reference TRBV19 and TRBJ2-3 for the parts outside the CDR3, the full variable domain is DGGITQSPKYLFRKEGQNVTLSCEQNLNHDAMYWYRQDPGQGLRLIYYSQIVNDFQKGDIAEGYSVSREKKESFPLTVTSAQKNPTAFYLCASSISYGVALADTQYFGPGTRLTVL.

CDR3 protein: CASSSLKYRGPANTEAFF. This rearrangement joins TRBV5-1 to TRBJ1-1; TCRdb's D gene call, TRBD1, goes unchecked for lack of DNA. Germline values: CDR1 SGHRS, CDR2 YFSETQ. CDR3 length: 18 residues.

The gene calls are TRBV5-1 and TRBJ1-1; the D call from TCRdb, TRBD1, cannot be confirmed without DNA. The germline gives CDR1 SGHRS, CDR2 YFSETQ. The CDR3 is 13 residues long. The chain's CDR3 is CASSFPTGAEAFF.

The genes are TRBV29-1 and TRBJ2-1; TCRdb designates TRBD2, a call that cannot be tested without DNA. The CDR3 runs 18 residues. Germline V gene lookup returns CDR1 SQVTM and CDR2 ANQGSEA. The CDR3: CSAEGEALAGVSYNEQFF.

The chain employs TRBV11-2 and TRBJ2-2; TCRdb's D call, TRBD1, is unchecked because there is no DNA. The germline V gene encodes CDR1 SGHAT and CDR2 FQNNGV. The CDR3 spans 15 residues. The CDR3 loop reads CASSSGTGNTGELFF.

This sequence joins TRBV23-1 and TRBJ2-2; TCRdb lists TRBD1, though no DNA is available to test this call. TRBV23-1 belongs to the ORF category, with a function that is uncertain. This CDR3 has 22 residues. The CDR3 reads CASSQSLPGGAPRVENTGELFF.

The gene calls are TRBV12-3 or TRBV12-4 and TRBJ1-1; the D call from TCRdb, TRBD1, cannot be confirmed without DNA. The CDR3 totals 15 residues. The CDR3 here is CASSGGPGEDTEAFF.

The chain has TRBV29-1 and TRBJ2-2. Germline V gene sequence: CDR1 SQVTM, CDR2 ANQGSEA. The CDR3 runs 12 residues. The CDR3 protein is CSVFWDTGELFF.

The chain uses TRBV25-1 and TRBJ2-7. This CDR3 spans 11 amino acids. Germline V gene sequence: CDR1 MGHDK, CDR2 SYGVNS. The CDR3: CASSLGNEQYF.

The chain joins TRBV29-1 to TRBJ2-2; TCRdb's D gene call, TRBD1, goes unchecked for lack of DNA. Germline V CDR1 and CDR2: SQVTM, ANQGSEA. This CDR3 has 18 residues. The CDR3 protein is CSALRFADRGPNTGELFF.

This rearrangement joins TRBV7-2 to TRBJ2-7; TCRdb selects TRBD1, and the lack of DNA leaves this call unchecked. This CDR3 contains 13 residues. CDR1 SGHTA and CDR2 FQGNSA come from the germline V gene. This CDR3 reads CASSLVDSYEQYF.

The chain employs TRBV12-3 or TRBV12-4 and TRBJ2-7. The CDR3 has 12 amino acids. The CDR3 spells CASSLGRNEQYF.

The chain recombines TRBV14 with TRBJ1-1. Per germline, CDR1 SGHDN and CDR2 FVKESK. The CDR3 covers 16 residues. CDR3 in amino acids: CASSQDGRVANTEAFF. Filled out from reference TRBV14 and TRBJ1-1, the complete variable domain reads EAGVTQFPSHSVIEKGQTVTLRCDPISGHDNLYWYRRVMGKEIKFLLHFVKESKQDESGMPNNRFLAERTGGTYSTLKVQPAELEDSGVYFCASSQDGRVANTEAFFGQGTRLTVV.